This T cell receptor beta chain was observed in a study of spatial heterogeneity in lung cancer. Looking at the study overall: As counted in raw reads, each unique TCR and UMI combination appeared more than ten times on average.

CDR3 size: 14 residues. Germline CDR1 reads SEHNR; CDR2 reads FQNEAQ (reference sequence). V gave up 8 bases and J gave up 7 bases; unmatched junction bases: 6. A unique molecular identifier was carried by every single TCR cDNA molecule. TCRdb recomputed calls from the 5' RACE reads with MiXCR, one row per CDR3 protein. Counted here are 40,000 to 45,000 distinct CDR3 sequences, about an eighth occurring once; the ten biggest clones make up 50% to 60%. Overall study results and limits: At resection, ubiquitous expanded tumor TCRs appeared in blood more than at follow-up.

This clonotype occurred many times. Its antigen remains unidentified. Time point: sample taken at primary tumor resection. Donors were over 70 untreated early-stage non-small cell lung cancer patients. This specimen was PBMCs, taken at surgery. The chain links TRBV7-9 to TRBJ2-2; TRBD2 aligns across 11 bases. The receptor was derived from a male donor with early-stage non-small cell lung cancer. In nucleotides, the CDR3 is TGTGCCAGCGGTCGACTAGCGGGGCACGGGGAGCTGTTTTTT. Amino acid sequence: CASGRLAGHGELFF.